This T cell receptor (beta chain) was found in a study of shared clonotypes between healthy human individuals. Study at large: The study used three CD4 naive, three CD4 memory, two CD8 naive and one CD8 memory plate per donor.

With respect to this clone: The antigen is unknown.

CDR1 MNHEY and CDR2 SVGAGI come from the germline V gene. The CDR3 consists of 15 residues. Trimming stripped 6 bases from V and 7 bases from J, with 18 bases between. The repertoire was sequenced with immunoSEQ multiplex PCR; TCRdb's copy has only in-frame clones and lacks some. Among roughly 590,000 clones listed, around 95% were seen once. The study, taken as a whole, reports: Larger estimated richness was generally seen in naive subsets than in memory subsets. Despite large depth, rarefaction showed incomplete sorted-subset sequencing.

As defined, naive CD8 cells were CD45RO-negative and positively selected for CCR7, with terminally differentiated effector memory CD45RA+ cells excluded. The source is a woman younger than 45 in good health. The sequencing input was naive CD8+ T cells sorted from blood. J is TRBJ1-4 and V is TRBV6-5; TRBD1 is a possible D gene (5 bases). The CDR3 here is CASSPGTALGEKLFF. For the CDR3, the DNA is TGTGCCAGCAGCCCCGGGACGGCCTTGGGTGAAAAACTGTTTTTT.